Here is one TCR beta chain with its context. Its recognized antigen is unknown. The input lacks base qualities; no much larger clone sits a single base away. The data originate from a study of shared clonotypes between healthy human individuals (TCRdb year 2020). The study in broad terms: The cohort included three men and a couple of women between 18 and 49 years of age. To estimate repertoire size and how much clonotype sharing occurs between individuals, the study deeply sequenced the blood TCR repertoires of five healthy adults. Different laboratories and diverse techniques were used to prepare libraries and sequence TCR repertoires, to increase sequencing depth and limit assay-specific biases. For each donor, three plates each were used for CD4 naive and CD4 memory, two plates were used for CD8 naive, and one plate was used for CD8 memory. Leukapheresis yielded between about 0.94 and 10 billion PBMCs per donor. Results the study describes overall, beyond this receptor: Naive subsets generally had larger estimated clonotype richness than memory subsets. Because the study included a small number of donors, the genetic and exposure-history diversity represented was limited. Across a few donors, approximately 5% of naive CD4, approximately 3.6% of naive CD8, roughly 2.2% of memory CD4, and roughly 0.4% of memory CD8 clonotypes were shared. Even with the large sequencing depth, rarefaction of the sorted-subset datasets indicated that sequencing was incomplete. Compared with non-shared clonotypes, clonotypes shared by all four sorted-subset donors had higher generation probabilities. Only blood was sampled, and tissue TCR repertoires likely differ from those in blood. Pairwise subsampling indicated that sequencing depth was expected to affect the degree of clonotype sharing among donors.

CD8 naive samples were CD45RO-negative cells positively selected for CCR7, giving a CD45RA+CCR7+ population that excluded TemRA cells. The donors were healthy, HIV-negative adults who had no recently reported acute infections or vaccinations. Every donor was a Caucasian adult residing in Nashville, Tennessee, USA. After blood collection by leukapheresis, PBMCs were isolated using Ficoll-Histopaque density gradient centrifugation and then cryopreserved in the vapor phase of liquid nitrogen. Analytical flow cytometry was used to check the purity and quantity of every magnetically sorted T cell population. Each sorted fraction had its genomic DNA isolated and then quantified by UV absorbance on a Nanodrop 2000c. TCR CDR3 regions were amplified from genomic DNA by multiplex PCR using the deep immunoSEQ assay. Extracted genomic DNA from each cell subset was spread evenly across all wells of several immunoSEQ 96-well plates, with each plate serving as a replicate. For sorted subsets, approximately 200 ng of genomic DNA, equivalent to some 33,000 T cell genomes, went into each replicate PCR. The purified libraries were quantified using a Qubit 3.0 fluorometer, sized with a Bioanalyzer 2100, and then quantified again using the KAPA Library Quantification kit. Each immunoSEQ 96-well plate was sequenced on its own single-read 150-cycle Illumina NextSeq 550 flow cell. As for how the authors treated the data: Because the immunoSEQ output included only junctional sequences and no quality scores, the filtering could not be the same as the filtering used for full-length reads. To assign V/J genes and CDR3, sequences were annotated using PyIR, a Python wrapper for IgBLAST v1.9, with IMGT germline references. Reads with weak V/J assignments (E-value above 1e-6), missing CDR3, stop codons, out-of-frame junctions, or ambiguous translated residues were removed. V3J clonotypes were defined by identical inferred V gene, J gene, and CDR3 amino acid sequence. The percentage overlap between two repertoires was calculated by dividing the number of shared unique clonotypes by the size of the smaller repertoire. Three approaches were used to assess repertoire richness: RTK rarefaction, the Chao1 estimator, and Recon v2.1 estimates of unobserved clonotypes. For all TCRbeta clonotypes obtained by the gDNA method from several donors, generation probabilities were computed with OLGA. As stored in TCRdb, this immuneACCESS dataset retains in-frame rearrangements with V and J assigned. A fraction of the clones does not appear; measured against another copy, unresolved V genes explain less than half of the discrepancy, and the remainder lacks a known reason. For V, J and clone size, that table is used; D and trimming come from the DNA. The sample contains roughly 590,000 clones, nearly 97% of them found a single time. Around 0.11% of the sample is held by the ten biggest clonotypes.

Its CDR3 holds 15 amino acids, cysteine through phenylalanine. Solely the CDR3 DNA is kept, with 45 bases framed from the first base. V is shortened by 5 bases, J by 4 bases, and the region joining them spans 17 bases. CDR1 and CDR2 were assigned from the germline V gene (reference sequence) as MNHEY and SMNVEV. This sequence was found in a woman aged 25 to 39 in good health. Sequencing was performed on naive CD8+ T cells sorted from blood. The sample's cell subset or site, from its label and the paper: CD45RA+CCR7+. The sequence joins TRBV27 to TRBJ1-1; no D gene can be assigned with confidence. CDR3 reads: CASSGPLGGITEAFF. The DNA is as follows: TGTGCCAGCAGTGGACCGCTAGGCGGGATCACTGAAGCTTTCTTT.